The entry below gives a single TCR beta chain sequence along with its context. These data originate in a study of patients and donors after allogeneic stem cell transplantation. V lost 3 bases and J lost 4, with 17 bases in between. The CDR3 is 15 amino acids. CDR1 and CDR2 (germline): SGHNT, YYREEE (reference sequence). Using its own MiXCR run on the RT-PCR reads, TCRdb lists one record per CDR3 protein. The repertoire holds about 200,000 distinct CDR3 sequences, with roughly 40% as singletons. The sequenced sample was blood, either unsorted or a sorted T cell fraction (not recorded which). This clonotype originated in a human donor who was either an allogeneic HSCT recipient or a stem cell or donor lymphocyte infusion donor (not recorded which). It is not recorded whose cells these are; they may come from a transplant donor. The chain recombines TRBV5-4 with TRBJ2-7; D is perhaps TRBD1 (6 bases). The CDR3 is CASSSDLRGQYEQYF. Here the CDR3 DNA reads TGTGCCAGCAGCTCCGATCTTCGGGGACAATACGAGCAGTACTTC.